The clone carrying this T cell receptor beta chain occurred a few times. The antigen is undetermined. This sample is drawn from a study of identical twins. TCRdb itself ran the 5' RACE reads through MiXCR, one entry per CDR3 protein. The repertoire holds about 250,000 distinct CDR3 sequences, with approximately 8% as singletons. This CDR3 has 13 amino acids. The ends lost 7 bases at V and 3 bases at J; junction bases unmatched: 5. Germline V gives CDR1 SGHRS, CDR2 YFSETQ. Points from the study as a whole: High-abundance cord blood beta clonotypes had fewer insertions; memory repertoires showed none.

These data also formed part of another study, on yellow fever vaccine responses in identical twins.

This chain links TRBV5-1 with TRBJ1-1, with TRBD1 identical over 8 bases. Sequencing input: CD8+ T cells sorted from blood. The origin of this receptor is a young woman in good health. The DNA of the CDR3 is TGCGCCAGCCTCGGACAGGGAGACACTGAAGCTTTCTTT. Protein product: CASLGQGDTEAFF. The whole variable domain, remainder taken from reference TRBV5-1 and TRBJ1-1, is KAGVTQTPRYLIKTRGQQVTLSCSPISGHRSVSWYQQTPGQGLQFLFEYFSETQRNKGNFPGRFSGRQFSNSRSEMNVSTLELGDSALYLCASLGQGDTEAFFGQGTRLTVV.